One sample yielded the 9 T cell receptor beta chains listed below, sequenced in a study of OX40 agonist ivuxolimab in advanced cancers. Here immunoSEQ multiplex PCR was the method, and the copy in TCRdb shows in-frame clones only, minus some. Among 70,000 to 95,000 clones listed, under 95% were seen once. The input for sequencing was CD4+ or CD8+ T cells sorted from blood, taken in a trial of the OX40 agonist ivuxolimab. These TCRs come from an adult with an advanced solid tumor such as melanoma, head and neck, liver or kidney cancer.

The V gene is TRBV5-4, the J gene TRBJ2-7, with TRBD2 matching over 8 bases. V was pared by 4 bases and J by 4 bases, with 13 bases of the junction left unmatched. The CDR3 runs 16 residues. In germline, CDR1 is SGHNT, CDR2 YYREEE (reference sequence). The CDR3 bases are TGTGCCAGCAGCCCCCCAACGGGAGGGCCCGGGTACGAGCAGTACTTC. This codes for CASSPPTGGPGYEQYF. The complete variable domain, with remaining parts taken from reference TRBV5-4 and TRBJ2-7, reads ETGVTQSPTHLIKTRGQQVTLRCSSQSGHNTVSWYQQALGQGPQFIFQYYREEENGRGNFPPRFSGLQFPNYSSELNVNALELDDSALYLCASSPPTGGPGYEQYFGPGTRLTVT.

This clone occurred a few times. The rearrangement links TRBV27 to TRBJ2-5; 9 positions match TRBD2. The V gene's germline CDR1 is MNHEY and CDR2 SMNVEV (reference sequence). V gave up 5 bases and J gave up 7 bases; unmatched junction bases: 11. The CDR3 is made up of 15 amino acids. For the CDR3, the DNA is TGTGCCAGCAGTATTAGCGGGGGCCGCGTGGGGACCCAGTACTTC. This translates into CASSISGGRVGTQYF.

CDR3 nucleotides: TGTGCCAGCAGCTTAGTAGCGGGGGGGCTAGGTAATGAGCAGTTCTTC. This codes for CASSLVAGGLGNEQFF. The chain joins TRBV11-2 to TRBJ2-1, with TRBD2 matching over 11 bases. The CDR3 runs to 16 residues. Germline V gene sequence: CDR1 SGHAT, CDR2 FQNNGV. With V trimmed by 1 base and J by 7 bases, 6 bases remained unmatched.

This clone has a single count. The chain joins TRBV5-1 to TRBJ1-1; no clear D. Trimming removed 4 bases from V and 1 base from J, with 8 bases in between. Germline assignment: CDR1 SGHRS and CDR2 YFSETQ. This CDR3 is built from 13 residues. The CDR3 region has the DNA TGCGCCAGCAGCCCGGACGGGAACACTGAAGCTTTCTTT. Translated: CASSPDGNTEAFF.

The chain is built from TRBV6-5 and TRBJ2-7; D gene unclear. Germline-derived CDR1 and CDR2 are MNHEY and SVGAGI. V was trimmed by 8 bases and J by 4 bases, leaving 15 bases between them. The CDR3 is 13 amino acids. CDR3 coding DNA: TGTGCCAGCGGAGAACTTGAATCTTACGAGCAGTACTTC. Amino acids: CASGELESYEQYF.

The chain recombines TRBV19 with TRBJ2-5; D might be TRBD1 (6 bases). The CDR3 runs to 13 residues. Trimming stripped 6 bases from V and 3 bases from J, with 11 bases between. Per germline, CDR1 LNHDA and CDR2 SQIVND (reference sequence). CDR3 in DNA: TGTGCCAGTAGAAAACAGGGAAAAGAGACCCAGTACTTC. Translating it yields CASRKQGKETQYF.

The chain uses TRBV7-8 and TRBJ1-4, with no clear D. V dropped 5 bases and J dropped 2 bases, with 21 bases sitting between them. The length of the CDR3 is 18 residues. The germline CDR1 and CDR2 sequences are SGHVS and FQNEAQ. The CDR3 loop reads CASSPHRGGGRTNEKLFF. CDR3 bases: TGTGCCAGCAGCCCCCACCGGGGAGGTGGGAGGACTAATGAAAAACTGTTTTTT.

This chain connects TRBV11-3 to TRBJ2-7; unclear D gene. Germline lookup yields CDR1 SGHNT and CDR2 YENEEA. This CDR3 is built from 13 residues. V dropped 2 bases and J dropped 6 bases, with 11 bases sitting between them. The CDR3 region is CASSLSRRFEQYF. The CDR3 nucleotides read TGTGCCAGCAGCTTATCACGACGGTTCGAGCAGTACTTC.

The J gene is TRBJ2-1, the V gene TRBV19, with 10 bases fitting TRBD2. V gave up 6 bases and J gave up 8 bases; unmatched junction bases: 7. This CDR3 has 14 amino acids. Per the germline V gene, CDR1 is LNHDA and CDR2 is SQIVND (reference sequence). This chain's CDR3 is CASSGLAEGDEQFF. The CDR3 region has the DNA TGTGCCAGTAGCGGACTAGCGGAGGGGGATGAGCAGTTCTTC.